The 10 T cell receptor beta chains presented below share a single source sample, sequenced in a study of T cell responses to AZD1222 COVID-19 vaccine. Profiled with immunoSEQ multiplex PCR; TCRdb holds only in-frame clones, not every one. The sample contains 100,000 to 150,000 clones, 80% to 90% of which appear only once. Source: peripheral blood, taken on day 0 of AZD1222 vaccination. Receptor source: an adult in good health.

The CDR3 spells CASSYAGNSPLHF. The CDR3 DNA follows: TGTGCCAGCAGTTACGCGGGGAATTCACCCCTCCACTTT. The chain carries TRBV6-2 or TRBV6-3 and TRBJ1-6; no clear D gene. CDR3 length: 13 amino acids. The V and J ends lost 2 bases and 7 bases respectively, with 6 bases between them. Per the germline V gene, CDR1 is MNHEY and CDR2 is SVGEGT.

This clone came up once. The V gene is TRBV6-5, the J gene TRBJ2-5; D could derive from TRBD1 or TRBD2 (5 bases each). Germline V gene data show CDR1 as MNHEY and CDR2 as SVGAGI. The CDR3 length is 15 residues. Between the trimmed V and J ends, which lost 6 bases and 1 base, there was a span of 15 bases. The CDR3 sequence is CASSSTGAGQETQYF. CDR3 in DNA: TGTGCCAGCAGCTCTACAGGTGCGGGCCAAGAGACCCAGTACTTC.

The V call is TRBV7-2, the J call TRBJ2-7; tentative D call: TRBD2 (6 bases). Germline assignment: CDR1 SGHTA and CDR2 FQGNSA. This CDR3 contains 14 residues. V was cut by 5 bases and J by 4 bases, with 15 bases left in between. The CDR3 loop is CASSTGPEGYEQYF. For the CDR3, the DNA is TGTGCCAGCAGCACCGGCCCGGAGGGATACGAGCAGTACTTC.

The V and J genes are TRBV27 and TRBJ2-3, with D unresolved. V lost 3 bases and J 6 bases, leaving 13 bases between the germline ends. Germline CDR1 is MNHEY and CDR2 is SMNVEV (reference sequence). The CDR3 length is 14 residues. CDR3 bases: TGTGCCAGCAGTTTCGAAGGAGAAAGGGATACGCAGTATTTT. It translates to CASSFEGERDTQYF.

The V and J genes are TRBV3-1 (or the pseudogene TRBV3-2) and TRBJ1-1; TRBD1 might be the D (6 bases). CDR3 length equals 15 residues. Trimming cost V 3 bases and J 4 bases, with 15 bases left between them. Germline CDR1 reads LGHDT; CDR2 reads YNNKEL (reference sequence). This CDR3 reads CASSHRQATGTEAFF. The CDR3 region has the DNA TGTGCCAGCAGCCACCGACAGGCCACGGGCACTGAAGCTTTCTTT.

The J gene is TRBJ2-2, the V gene TRBV6-2 or TRBV6-3; 7 bases align to TRBD2. Germline CDR1 and CDR2: MNHEY and SVGEGT. Unmatched junction bases numbered 8, after V lost 0 bases and J lost 4 bases. This CDR3 region has 17 residues. The CDR3 protein is CASSYSQRDLATGELFF. CDR3 coding DNA: TGTGCCAGCAGTTACTCCCAGCGGGACCTCGCCACCGGGGAGCTGTTTTTT.

V usage is TRBV27 and J usage is TRBJ2-3, with D unresolved. In germline, CDR1 is MNHEY, CDR2 SMNVEV (reference sequence). Between the trimmed V and J ends, which lost 5 bases and 2 bases, there was a span of 17 bases. This CDR3 has 16 amino acids. The CDR3 loop reads CASSLYSYVPTDTQYF. In nucleotides, the CDR3 is TGTGCCAGCAGTCTCTACTCGTATGTCCCCACAGATACGCAGTATTTT.

Points on this clone: Other DNA sequences in the same sample also yield this CDR3. The chain's CDR3 is CASSLRGYGYTF. The CDR3 DNA sequence: TGTGCCAGCAGTCTTCGAGGATATGGCTACACCTTC. The rearrangement joins TRBV28 to TRBJ1-2; D is unresolved. The CDR3 length is 12 residues. V was shortened by 5 bases and J by 5 bases, with 9 bases between the two germline ends. Germline CDR1 and CDR2: MDHEN and SYDVKM.

CDR3 in amino acids: CASSQDLGDEGTGELFF. The CDR3, as DNA: TGCGCCAGCAGCCAAGATCTTGGGGACGAGGGCACCGGGGAGCTGTTTTTT. The rearrangement uses TRBV4-1 and TRBJ2-2; the D call may be TRBD1 or TRBD2 (5 bases each). This CDR3 contains 17 residues. V was cut by 0 bases and J by 4 bases, with 15 bases left in between. Germline CDR1 is MGHRA and CDR2 is YSYEKL.

The chain couples TRBV5-1 to TRBJ2-1; no firm D call. Deletions cut 1 base from V and 5 bases from J, with 7 bases between. Germline V gives CDR1 SGHRS, CDR2 YFSETQ. The CDR3 has 13 amino acids. The CDR3 reads CASSLQQNNEQFF. CDR3 coding DNA: TGCGCCAGCAGCTTGCAGCAGAACAATGAGCAGTTCTTC. Complete variable domain (other parts from reference TRBV5-1 and TRBJ2-1): KAGVTQTPRYLIKTRGQQVTLSCSPISGHRSVSWYQQTPGQGLQFLFEYFSETQRNKGNFPGRFSGRQFSNSRSEMNVSTLELGDSALYLCASSLQQNNEQFFGPGTRLTVL.